This paragraph covers one T cell receptor (beta chain) sequence. This entry comes from a study of PD-L1 blockade in urothelial cancer. Study in general: In the patient group, about 90% of the roughly 29 were males with bladder-origin urothelial cancer.

Trimming took 4 bases from V and 1 from J, leaving 19 bases between them. Germline V gene data show CDR1 as SSHAT and CDR2 as FNYEAQ (reference sequence). CDR3 length: 18 residues. The data were produced by immunoSEQ multiplex PCR, yet TCRdb's version contains in-frame clones alone and is incomplete. Among 25,000 to 30,000 clones listed, about 87% were seen once. This receptor was taken from a man in his fifties with urothelial cancer. V usage is TRBV7-7 and J usage is TRBJ2-2; tentatively, D is TRBD2 (5 bases). This specimen was PBMCs, taken around atezolizumab (anti-PD-L1) treatment. CDR3 protein: CASSYGLAPSGNTGELFF. The CDR3 DNA is TGTGCCAGCAGCTACGGACTCGCTCCAAGCGGGAACACCGGGGAGCTGTTTTTT.